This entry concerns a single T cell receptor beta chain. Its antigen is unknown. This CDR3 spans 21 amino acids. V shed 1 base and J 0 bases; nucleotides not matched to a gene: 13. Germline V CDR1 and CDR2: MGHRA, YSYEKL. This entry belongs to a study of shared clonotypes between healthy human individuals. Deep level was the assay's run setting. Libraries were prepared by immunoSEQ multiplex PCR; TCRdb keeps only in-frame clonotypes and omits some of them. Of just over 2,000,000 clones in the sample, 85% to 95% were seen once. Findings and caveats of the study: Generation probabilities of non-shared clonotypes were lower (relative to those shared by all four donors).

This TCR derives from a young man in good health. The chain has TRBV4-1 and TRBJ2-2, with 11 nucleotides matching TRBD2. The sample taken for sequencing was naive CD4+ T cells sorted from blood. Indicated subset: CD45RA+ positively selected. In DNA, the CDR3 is TGCGCCAGCAGCCAAGGGGGGACTAGCGGAGTTTTCTTGACGAACACCGGGGAGCTGTTTTTT. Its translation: CASSQGGTSGVFLTNTGELFF.